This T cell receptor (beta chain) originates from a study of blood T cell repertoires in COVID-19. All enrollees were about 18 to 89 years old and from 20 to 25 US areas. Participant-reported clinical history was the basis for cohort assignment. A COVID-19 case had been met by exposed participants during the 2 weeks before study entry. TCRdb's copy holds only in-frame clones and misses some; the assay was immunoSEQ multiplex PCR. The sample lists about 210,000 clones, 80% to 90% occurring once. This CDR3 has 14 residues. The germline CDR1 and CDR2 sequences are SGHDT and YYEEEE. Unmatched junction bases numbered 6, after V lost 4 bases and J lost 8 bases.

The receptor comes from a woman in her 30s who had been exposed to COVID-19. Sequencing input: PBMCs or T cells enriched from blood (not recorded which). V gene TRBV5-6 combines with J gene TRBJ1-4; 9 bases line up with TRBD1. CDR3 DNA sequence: TGTGCCAGCAGCCTCGGACAGGGGCGAGAAAAACTGTTTTTT. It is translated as CASSLGQGREKLFF.